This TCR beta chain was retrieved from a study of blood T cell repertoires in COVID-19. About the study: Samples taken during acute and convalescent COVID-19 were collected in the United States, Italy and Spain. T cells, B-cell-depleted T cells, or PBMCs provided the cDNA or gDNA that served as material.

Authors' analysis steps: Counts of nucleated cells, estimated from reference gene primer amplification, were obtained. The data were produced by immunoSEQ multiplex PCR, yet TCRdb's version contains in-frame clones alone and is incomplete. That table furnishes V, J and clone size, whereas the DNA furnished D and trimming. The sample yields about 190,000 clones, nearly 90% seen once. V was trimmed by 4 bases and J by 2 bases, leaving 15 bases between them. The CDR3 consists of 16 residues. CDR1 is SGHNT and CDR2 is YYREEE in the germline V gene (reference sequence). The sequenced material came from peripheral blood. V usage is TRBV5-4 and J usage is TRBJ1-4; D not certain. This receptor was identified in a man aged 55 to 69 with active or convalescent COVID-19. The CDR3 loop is CASSTGTRRTNEKLFF. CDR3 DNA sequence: TGTGCCAGCAGCACGGGAACACGGAGGACTAATGAAAAACTGTTTTTT.